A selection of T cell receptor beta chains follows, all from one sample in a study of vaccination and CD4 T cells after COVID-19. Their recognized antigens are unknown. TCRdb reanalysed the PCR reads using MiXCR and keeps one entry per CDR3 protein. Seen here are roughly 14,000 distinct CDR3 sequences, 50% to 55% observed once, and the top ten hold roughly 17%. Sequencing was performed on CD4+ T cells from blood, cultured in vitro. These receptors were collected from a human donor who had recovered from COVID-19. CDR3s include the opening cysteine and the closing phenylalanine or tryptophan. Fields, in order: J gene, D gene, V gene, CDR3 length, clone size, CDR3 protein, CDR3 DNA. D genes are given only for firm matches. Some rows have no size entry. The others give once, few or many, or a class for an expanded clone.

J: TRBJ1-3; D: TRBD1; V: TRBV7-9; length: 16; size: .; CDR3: CASSPKTGAFGNTIYF; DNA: TGTGCCAGCAGCCCCAAGACAGGGGCGTTTGGAAACACCATATATTTT
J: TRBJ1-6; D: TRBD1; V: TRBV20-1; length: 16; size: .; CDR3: CSALRDRGQRSSPLHF; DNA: TGCAGTGCCCTCCGGGACAGGGGGCAGAGGAGTTCACCCCTCCACTTT
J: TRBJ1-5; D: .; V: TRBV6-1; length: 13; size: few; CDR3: CASTVEGEGPQHF; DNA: TGTGCCAGTACCGTCGAGGGAGAAGGGCCCCAGCATTTT
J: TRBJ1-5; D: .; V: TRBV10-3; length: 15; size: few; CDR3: CAISESGGQNQPQHF; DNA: TGTGCCATCAGTGAGTCAGGGGGGCAAAATCAGCCCCAGCATTTT
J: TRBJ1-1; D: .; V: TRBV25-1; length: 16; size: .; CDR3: CASSESGVDLSAEAFF; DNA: TGTGCCAGCAGTGAATCGGGGGTAGATCTCTCAGCTGAAGCTTTCTTT
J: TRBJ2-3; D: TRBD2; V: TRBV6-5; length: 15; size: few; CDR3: CASSYGREATDTQYF; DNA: TGTGCCAGCAGTTACGGGAGGGAGGCCACAGATACGCAGTATTTT
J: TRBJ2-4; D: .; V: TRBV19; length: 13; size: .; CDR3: CASRDLAKNIQYF; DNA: TGTGCCAGCAGGGACCTAGCCAAAAACATTCAGTACTTC
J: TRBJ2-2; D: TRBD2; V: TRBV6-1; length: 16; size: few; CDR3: CASRYTSGANTGELFF; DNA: TGTGCCAGCAGGTATACTAGCGGAGCGAACACCGGGGAGCTGTTTTTT
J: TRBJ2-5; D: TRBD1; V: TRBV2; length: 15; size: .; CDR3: CASSYGDSKQETQYF; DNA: TGTGCCAGCAGCTATGGGGACAGCAAACAAGAGACCCAGTACTTC
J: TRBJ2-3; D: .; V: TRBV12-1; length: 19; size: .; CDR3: CASSFTGTSGRAPTDTQYF; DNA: TGTGCCAGCAGCTTTACCGGGACTAGCGGGAGGGCCCCCACAGATACGCAGTATTTT
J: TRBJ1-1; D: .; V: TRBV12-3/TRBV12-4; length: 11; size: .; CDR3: CASSVSTEAFF; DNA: TGTGCCAGCAGTGTAAGCACTGAAGCTTTCTTT
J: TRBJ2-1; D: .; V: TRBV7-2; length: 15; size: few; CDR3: CASSLASSWSNEQFF; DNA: TGTGCCAGCAGCTTAGCTTCCTCCTGGAGCAATGAGCAGTTCTTC
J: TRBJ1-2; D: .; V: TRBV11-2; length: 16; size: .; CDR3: CASSLESWVPLYGYTF; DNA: TGTGCCAGCAGCTTAGAGTCGTGGGTTCCCCTATATGGCTACACCTTC
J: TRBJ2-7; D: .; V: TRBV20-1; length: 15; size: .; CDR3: CSATPRDRFWEEQYF; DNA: TGCAGTGCTACACCCCGTGACAGGTTTTGGGAAGAGCAGTACTTC
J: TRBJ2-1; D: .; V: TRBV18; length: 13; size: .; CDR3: CASSPPLGSEQFF; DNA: TGTGCCAGCTCACCACCGTTGGGCTCTGAGCAGTTCTTC
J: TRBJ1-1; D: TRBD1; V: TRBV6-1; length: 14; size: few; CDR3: CATSTGGESTEAFF; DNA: TGTGCCACCTCGACAGGGGGGGAGAGCACTGAAGCTTTCTTT
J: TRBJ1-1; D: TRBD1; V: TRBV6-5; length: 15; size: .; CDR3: CASSYRDRKFGEAFF; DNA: TGTGCCAGCAGTTATCGGGACAGAAAGTTTGGTGAAGCTTTCTTT
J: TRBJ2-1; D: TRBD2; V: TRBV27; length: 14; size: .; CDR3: CASSSLAGGPVPFF; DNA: TGTGCCAGCAGTTCGCTAGCGGGAGGGCCTGTCCCGTTCTTC
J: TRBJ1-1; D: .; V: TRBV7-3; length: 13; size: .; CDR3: CASSLISDTEAFF; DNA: TGTGCCAGCAGCTTAATCAGCGACACTGAAGCTTTCTTT
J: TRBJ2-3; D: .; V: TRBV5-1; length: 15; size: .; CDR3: CASSLEGLTTDTQYF; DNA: TGCGCCAGCAGCTTGGAGGGACTTACCACAGATACGCAGTATTTT
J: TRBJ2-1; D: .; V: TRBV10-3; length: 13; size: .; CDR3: CAIRGSQNNEQFF; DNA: TGTGCCATCAGAGGGTCTCAGAACAATGAGCAGTTCTTC
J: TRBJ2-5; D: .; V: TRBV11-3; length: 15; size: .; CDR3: CASSQSGPAIGTQYF; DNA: TGTGCCAGCAGCCAAAGTGGCCCGGCGATCGGGACCCAGTACTTC
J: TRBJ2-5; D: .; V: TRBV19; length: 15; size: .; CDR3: CASSPGGLIQETQYF; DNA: TGTGCCAGTAGTCCAGGGGGGCTCATACAAGAGACCCAGTACTTC
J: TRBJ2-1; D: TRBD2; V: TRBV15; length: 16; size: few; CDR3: CATSRGGLAGYNEQFF; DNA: TGTGCCACCAGCAGGGGGGGACTAGCGGGCTACAATGAGCAGTTCTTC
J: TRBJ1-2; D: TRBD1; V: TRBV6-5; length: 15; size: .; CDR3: CASSYSQGLGYGYTF; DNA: TGTGCCAGCAGTTACTCACAGGGGTTGGGCTATGGCTACACCTTC
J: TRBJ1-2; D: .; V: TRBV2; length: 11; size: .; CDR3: CASTRTYGYTF; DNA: TGTGCCAGCACCAGGACCTATGGCTACACCTTC
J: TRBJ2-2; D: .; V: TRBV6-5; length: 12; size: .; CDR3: CASSYRTGELFF; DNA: TGTGCCAGCAGTTACAGGACCGGGGAGCTGTTTTTT
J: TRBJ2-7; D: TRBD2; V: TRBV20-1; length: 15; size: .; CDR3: CSARSLAGPSYEQYF; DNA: TGCAGTGCTAGATCCCTAGCGGGACCTTCCTACGAGCAGTACTTC
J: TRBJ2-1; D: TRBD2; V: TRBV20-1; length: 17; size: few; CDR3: CSARDVAGGGSYNEQFF; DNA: TGCAGTGCTAGAGACGTAGCGGGAGGAGGATCCTACAATGAGCAGTTCTTC
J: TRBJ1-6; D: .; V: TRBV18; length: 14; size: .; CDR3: CASSPVRGNSPLHF; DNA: TGTGCCAGCTCACCGGTCCGGGGGAATTCACCCCTCCACTTT